This paragraph reports one T cell receptor (beta chain). Its specificity is not known. The CDR3 runs 16 residues. The germline gives CDR1 SNHLY, CDR2 FYNNEI. Trimming removed 5 bases at V and 0 bases at J, with 14 bases between. The data are from a study of T-cell reconstitution after alpha-beta-depleted transplantation in children. Whole-study results and caveats: It was reported that alpha-beta T cells came from several hundred expanded graft clones (about two months after transplant).

Preparation of the TCRbeta library involved a method that used unique molecular identifiers. TCRdb re-derived calls from the PCR reads in MiXCR, one entry per CDR3 protein. The table records about 980,000 distinct CDR3 sequences, about 29% of them present only once. The receptor comes from a boy less than two years old who had a stem cell transplant for SCID, so the T cells may come from the graft donor. The specimen was PBMCs, mostly from graft donor cells, collected 360 days after TCRalphabeta/CD19-depleted stem cell transplant. V usage is TRBV2 and J usage is TRBJ1-3; D possibly corresponds to TRBD1 (5 bases). The CDR3 protein is CASSLGRKPSGNTIYF. The CDR3 DNA reads TGTGCCAGCAGTTTGGGACGGAAGCCCTCTGGAAACACCATATATTTT.